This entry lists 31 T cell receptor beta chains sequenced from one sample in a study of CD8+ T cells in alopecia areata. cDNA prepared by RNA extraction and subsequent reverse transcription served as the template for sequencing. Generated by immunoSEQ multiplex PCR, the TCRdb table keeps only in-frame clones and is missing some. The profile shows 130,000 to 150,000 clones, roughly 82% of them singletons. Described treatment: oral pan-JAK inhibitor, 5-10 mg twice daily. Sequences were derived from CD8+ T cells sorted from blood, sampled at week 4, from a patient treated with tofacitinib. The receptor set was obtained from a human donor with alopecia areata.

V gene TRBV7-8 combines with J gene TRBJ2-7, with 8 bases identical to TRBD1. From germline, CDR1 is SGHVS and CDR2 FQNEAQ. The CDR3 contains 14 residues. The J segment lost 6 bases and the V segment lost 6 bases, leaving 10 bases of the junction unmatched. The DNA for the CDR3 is TGTGCCAGCAGTCAATTATACAGGGGGGCCGAGCAGTACTTC. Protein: CASSQLYRGAEQYF.

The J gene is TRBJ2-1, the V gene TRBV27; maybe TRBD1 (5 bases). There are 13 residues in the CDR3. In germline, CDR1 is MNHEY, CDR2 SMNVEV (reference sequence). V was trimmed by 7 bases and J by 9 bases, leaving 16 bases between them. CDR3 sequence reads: CASTWLQGSEQFF. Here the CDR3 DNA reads TGTGCCAGCACCTGGCTTCAGGGCAGTGAGCAGTTCTTC.

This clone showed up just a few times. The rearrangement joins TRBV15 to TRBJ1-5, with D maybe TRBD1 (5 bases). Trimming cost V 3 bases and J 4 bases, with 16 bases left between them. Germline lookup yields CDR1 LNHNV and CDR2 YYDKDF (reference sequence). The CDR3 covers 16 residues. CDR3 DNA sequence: TGTGCCACCAGCAGTCGAGTGAGAGGGGATAATCAGCCCCAGCATTTT. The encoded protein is CATSSRVRGDNQPQHF.

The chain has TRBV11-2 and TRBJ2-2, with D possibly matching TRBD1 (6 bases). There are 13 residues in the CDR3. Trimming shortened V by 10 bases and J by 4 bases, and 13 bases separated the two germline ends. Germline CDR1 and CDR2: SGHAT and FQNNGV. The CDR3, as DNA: TGTGCCACCATAGACAGGTTCACCGGGGAGCTGTTTTTT. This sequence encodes CATIDRFTGELFF.

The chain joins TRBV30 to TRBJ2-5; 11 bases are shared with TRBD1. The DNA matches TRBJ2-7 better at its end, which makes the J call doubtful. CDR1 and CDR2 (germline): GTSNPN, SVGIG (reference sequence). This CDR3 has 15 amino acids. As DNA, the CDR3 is TGTGCCTGGAGCCGACAGGACAGGGGGCGATACGAGCAGTACTTC. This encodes CAWSRQDRGRYEQYF.

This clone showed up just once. CDR3 sequence (DNA): TGTGCCAGCTCACCTTACGACAGCTCCTACAATGAGCAGTTCTTC. Protein sequence: CASSPYDSSYNEQFF. This chain uses TRBV18 with TRBJ2-1; the D gene is possibly TRBD1 (5 bases). This CDR3 is built from 15 residues. Between the trimmed V and J ends, which lost 3 bases and 0 bases, there was a span of 9 bases. CDR1 and CDR2 (germline): KGHSH, LQKENI.

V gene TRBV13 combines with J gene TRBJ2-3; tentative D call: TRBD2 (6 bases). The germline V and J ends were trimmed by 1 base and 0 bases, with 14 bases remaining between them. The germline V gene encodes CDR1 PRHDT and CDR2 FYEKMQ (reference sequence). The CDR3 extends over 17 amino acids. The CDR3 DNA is TGTGCCAGCAGCTTAGAGGGTGGCGGGGCTAGCACAGATACGCAGTATTTT. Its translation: CASSLEGGGASTDTQYF.

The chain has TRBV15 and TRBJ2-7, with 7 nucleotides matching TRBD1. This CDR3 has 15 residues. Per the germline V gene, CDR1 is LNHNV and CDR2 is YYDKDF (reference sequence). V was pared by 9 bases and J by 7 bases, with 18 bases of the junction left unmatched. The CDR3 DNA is TGTGCCACGCGAGGACAGGCCAGAAACACAGAGGAGCAGTACTTC. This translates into CATRGQARNTEEQYF.

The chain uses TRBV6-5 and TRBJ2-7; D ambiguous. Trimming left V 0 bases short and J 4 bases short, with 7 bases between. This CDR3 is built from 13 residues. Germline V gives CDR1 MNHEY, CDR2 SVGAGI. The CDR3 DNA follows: TGTGCCAGCAGTTACTCCGAGGAGTACGAGCAGTACTTC. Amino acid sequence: CASSYSEEYEQYF.

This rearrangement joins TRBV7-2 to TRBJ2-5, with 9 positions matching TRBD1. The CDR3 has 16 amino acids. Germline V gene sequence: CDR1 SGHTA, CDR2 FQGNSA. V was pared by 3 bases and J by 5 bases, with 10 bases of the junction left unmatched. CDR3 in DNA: TGTGCCAGCAGCTTCCGGGACAGGGCGGTTTTGGAGACCCAGTACTTC. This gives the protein CASSFRDRAVLETQYF.

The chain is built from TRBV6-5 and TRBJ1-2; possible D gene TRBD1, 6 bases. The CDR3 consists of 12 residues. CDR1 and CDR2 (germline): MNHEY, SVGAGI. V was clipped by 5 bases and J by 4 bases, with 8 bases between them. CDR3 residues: CASSADSYGYTF. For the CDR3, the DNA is TGTGCCAGCAGTGCGGACAGCTATGGCTACACCTTC.

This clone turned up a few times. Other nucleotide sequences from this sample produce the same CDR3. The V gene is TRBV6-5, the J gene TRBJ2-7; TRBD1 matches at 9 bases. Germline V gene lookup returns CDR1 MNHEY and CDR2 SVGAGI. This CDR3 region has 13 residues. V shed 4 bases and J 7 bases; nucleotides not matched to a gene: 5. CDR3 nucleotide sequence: TGTGCCAGCAGTTCCGGGACAGGGTATGAGCAGTACTTC. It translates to CASSSGTGYEQYF.

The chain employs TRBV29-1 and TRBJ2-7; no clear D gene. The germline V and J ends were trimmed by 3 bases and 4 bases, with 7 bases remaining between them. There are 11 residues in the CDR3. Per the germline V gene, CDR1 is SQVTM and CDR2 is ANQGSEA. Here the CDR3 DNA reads TGCAGCGTTGACCTCGGTTACGAGCAGTACTTC. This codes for CSVDLGYEQYF.

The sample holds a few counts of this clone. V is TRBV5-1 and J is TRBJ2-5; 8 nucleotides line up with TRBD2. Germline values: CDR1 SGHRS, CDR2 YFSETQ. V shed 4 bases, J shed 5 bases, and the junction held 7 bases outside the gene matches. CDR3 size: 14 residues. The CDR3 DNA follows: TGCGCCAGCAGCCCATATAGCGGGATGGAGACCCAGTACTTC. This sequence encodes CASSPYSGMETQYF.

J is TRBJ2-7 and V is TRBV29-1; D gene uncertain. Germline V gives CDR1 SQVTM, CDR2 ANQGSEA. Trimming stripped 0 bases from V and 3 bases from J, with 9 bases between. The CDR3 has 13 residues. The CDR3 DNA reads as TGCAGCGTTGAAGATGCATGGGGCTACGAGCAGTACTTC. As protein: CSVEDAWGYEQYF.

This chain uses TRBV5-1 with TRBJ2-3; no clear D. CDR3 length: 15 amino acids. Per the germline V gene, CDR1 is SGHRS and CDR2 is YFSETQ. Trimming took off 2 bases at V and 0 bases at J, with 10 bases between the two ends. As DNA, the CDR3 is TGCGCCAGCAGCTTCTCAGAGAGCAGCACAGATACGCAGTATTTT. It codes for CASSFSESSTDTQYF.

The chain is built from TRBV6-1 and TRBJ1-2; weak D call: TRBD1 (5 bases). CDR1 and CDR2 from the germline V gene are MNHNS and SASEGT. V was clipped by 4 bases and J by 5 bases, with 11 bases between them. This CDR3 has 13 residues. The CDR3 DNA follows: TGTGCCAGCAGTGGGCAGGGAAAGTATGGCTACACCTTC. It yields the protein CASSGQGKYGYTF.

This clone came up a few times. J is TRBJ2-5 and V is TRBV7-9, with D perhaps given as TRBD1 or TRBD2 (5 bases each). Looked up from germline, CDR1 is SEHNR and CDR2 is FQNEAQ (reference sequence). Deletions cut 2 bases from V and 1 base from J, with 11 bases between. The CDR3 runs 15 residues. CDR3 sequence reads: CASSLTGRPQETQYF. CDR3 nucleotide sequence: TGTGCCAGCAGCTTAACGGGGCGACCCCAAGAGACCCAGTACTTC.

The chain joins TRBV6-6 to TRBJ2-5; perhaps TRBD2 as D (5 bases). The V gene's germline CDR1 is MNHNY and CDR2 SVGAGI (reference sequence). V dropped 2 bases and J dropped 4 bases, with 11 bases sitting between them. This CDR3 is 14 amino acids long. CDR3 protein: CASSYIRGGETQYF. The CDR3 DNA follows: TGTGCCAGCAGTTACATACGGGGTGGAGAGACCCAGTACTTC.

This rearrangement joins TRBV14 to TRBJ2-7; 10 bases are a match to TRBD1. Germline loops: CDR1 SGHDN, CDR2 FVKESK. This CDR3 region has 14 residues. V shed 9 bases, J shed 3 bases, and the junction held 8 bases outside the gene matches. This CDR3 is CARPWDRGLYEQYF. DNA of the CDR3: TGTGCCAGACCCTGGGACAGGGGACTCTACGAGCAGTACTTC.

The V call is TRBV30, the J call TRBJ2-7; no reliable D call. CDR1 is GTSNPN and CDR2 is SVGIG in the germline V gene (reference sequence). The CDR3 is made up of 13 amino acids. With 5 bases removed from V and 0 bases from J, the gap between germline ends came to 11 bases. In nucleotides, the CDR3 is TGTGCCTGGTTAGGGAAGGGCTCCTACGAGCAGTACTTC. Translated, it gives CAWLGKGSYEQYF.

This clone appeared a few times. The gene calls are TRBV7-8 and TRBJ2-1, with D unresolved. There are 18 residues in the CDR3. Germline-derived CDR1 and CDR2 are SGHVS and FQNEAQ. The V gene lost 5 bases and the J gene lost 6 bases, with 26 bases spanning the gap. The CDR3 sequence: CASSPRGVSQNTFNEQFF. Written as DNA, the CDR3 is TGTGCCAGCAGCCCTAGAGGCGTCTCCCAAAATACTTTCAATGAGCAGTTCTTC.

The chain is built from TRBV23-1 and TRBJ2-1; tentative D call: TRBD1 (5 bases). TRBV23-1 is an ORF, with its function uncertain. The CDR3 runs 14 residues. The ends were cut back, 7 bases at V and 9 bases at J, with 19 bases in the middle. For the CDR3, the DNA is TGCGCCAGCACTCCCAAAAAGGGGATTAGTGAGCAGTTCTTC. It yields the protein CASTPKKGISEQFF.

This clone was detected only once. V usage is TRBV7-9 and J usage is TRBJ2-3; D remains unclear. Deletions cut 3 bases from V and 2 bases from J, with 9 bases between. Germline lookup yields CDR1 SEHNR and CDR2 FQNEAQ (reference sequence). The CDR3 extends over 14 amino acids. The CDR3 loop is CASSFVGTTDTQYF. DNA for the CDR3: TGTGCCAGCAGCTTCGTGGGTACCACAGATACGCAGTATTTT.

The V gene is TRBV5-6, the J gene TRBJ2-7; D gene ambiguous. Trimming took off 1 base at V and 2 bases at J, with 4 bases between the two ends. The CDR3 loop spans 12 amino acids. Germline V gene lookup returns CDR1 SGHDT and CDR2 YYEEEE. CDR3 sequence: CASSLTPYEQYF. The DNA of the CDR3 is TGTGCCAGCAGCTTGACTCCCTACGAGCAGTACTTC. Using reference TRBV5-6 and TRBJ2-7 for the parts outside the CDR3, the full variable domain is DAGVTQSPTHLIKTRGQQVTLRCSPKSGHDTVSWYQQALGQGPQFIFQYYEEEERQRGNFPDRFSGHQFPNYSSELNVNALLLGDSALYLCASSLTPYEQYFGPGTRLTVT.

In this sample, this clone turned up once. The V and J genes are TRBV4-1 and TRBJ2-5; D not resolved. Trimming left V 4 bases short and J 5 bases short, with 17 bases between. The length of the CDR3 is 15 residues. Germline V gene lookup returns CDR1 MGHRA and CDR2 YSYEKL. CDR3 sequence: CASSPTPDTRETQYF. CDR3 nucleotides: TGCGCCAGCAGCCCCACACCCGATACCAGGGAGACCCAGTACTTC.

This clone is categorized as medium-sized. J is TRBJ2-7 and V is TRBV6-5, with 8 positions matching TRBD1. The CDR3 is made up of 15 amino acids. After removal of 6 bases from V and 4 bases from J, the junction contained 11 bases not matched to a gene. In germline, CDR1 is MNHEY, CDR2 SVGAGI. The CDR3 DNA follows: TGTGCCAGCAGGTCAGCCAGGGGGCTTTGGTACGAGCAGTACTTC. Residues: CASRSARGLWYEQYF.

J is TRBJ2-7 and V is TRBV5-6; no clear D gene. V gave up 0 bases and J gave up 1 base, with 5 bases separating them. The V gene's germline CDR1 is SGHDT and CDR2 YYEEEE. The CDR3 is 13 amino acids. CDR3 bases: TGTGCCAGCAGCTTGGGGTCTTCCTACGAGCAGTACTTC. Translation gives CASSLGSSYEQYF.

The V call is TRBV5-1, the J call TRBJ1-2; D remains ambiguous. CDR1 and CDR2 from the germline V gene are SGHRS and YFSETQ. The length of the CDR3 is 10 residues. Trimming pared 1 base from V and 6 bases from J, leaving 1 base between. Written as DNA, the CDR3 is TGCGCCAGCAGCTTGAATGGCTACACCTTC. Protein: CASSLNGYTF.

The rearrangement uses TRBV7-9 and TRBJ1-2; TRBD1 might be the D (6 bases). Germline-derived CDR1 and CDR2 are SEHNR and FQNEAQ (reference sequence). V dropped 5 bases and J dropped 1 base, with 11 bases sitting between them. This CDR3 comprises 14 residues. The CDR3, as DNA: TGTGCCAGCAGCCACGGGACAATTAACTATGGCTACACCTTC. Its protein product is CASSHGTINYGYTF.

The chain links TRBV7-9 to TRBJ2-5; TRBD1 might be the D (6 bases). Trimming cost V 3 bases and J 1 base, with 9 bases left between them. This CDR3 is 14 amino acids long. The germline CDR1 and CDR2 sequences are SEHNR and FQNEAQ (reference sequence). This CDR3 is CASSFNRAQETQYF. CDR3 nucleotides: TGTGCCAGCAGCTTCAACAGGGCCCAAGAGACCCAGTACTTC.